This TCR beta chain was identified in a study of CD8+ T cells in alopecia areata. On the study more broadly: Treated patients received oral tofacitinib, 5 to 10 mg twice daily. Severity scores in treated patients reflected the percentage of scalp affected.

Isolated RNA was reverse transcribed into cDNA used as the sequencing template. Measured with immunoSEQ multiplex PCR; TCRdb has only the in-frame clones, and not every one. The data show about 190,000 clones, 60% to 70% seen once. In germline, CDR1 is SGHRS, CDR2 YFSETQ. The CDR3 spans 15 residues. Whole-study findings and limits: On tofacitinib, scalp and blood still held many of the expanded lesional clones.

Treatment noted: oral pan-JAK inhibitor, 5-10 mg twice daily. Sampling of alopecia areata patients yielded lesional scalp punch biopsies as well as peripheral blood. Concerning this clone: Its antigen is as yet unknown. One junction end does not reproduce the germline sequence, and a read error may be involved.

The receptor was derived from a human donor with alopecia areata. V and J are TRBV5-1 and TRBJ2-3; 12 bases align to TRBD2. Sequenced here: CD4+ T cells sorted from blood, sampled at week 4, from a patient treated with tofacitinib. CDR3 sequence reads: CASSQTSGGPYTQYF. Written as DNA, the CDR3 is TGTGCCAGCAGCCAAACTAGCGGGGGGCCGTATACGCAGTATTTT.